These 19 T cell receptor beta chains were sequenced from one sample in a study of blood T cell repertoires in COVID-19 (dated by TCRdb to the early 2020s). Library construction relied on the immunoSEQ multiplex PCR assay. As stored in TCRdb, this immuneACCESS dataset retains in-frame rearrangements with V and J assigned. A fraction of the clones does not appear; measured against another copy, unresolved V genes explain less than half of the discrepancy, and the remainder lacks a known reason. This sample gives roughly 250,000 clones in total; roughly 90% of them show up just once. 7.2% of the sample is taken by the ten largest. The specimen sequenced was peripheral blood. The source of these receptors is a man aged 55 to 70 who had recovered from COVID-19.

V usage is TRBV23-1 and J usage is TRBJ2-2; TRBD1 might be the D (5 bases). TRBV23-1 falls under the ORF class, with uncertain function. CDR3 size: 17 residues. The ends were cut back, 6 bases at V and 7 bases at J, with 24 bases in the middle. This CDR3 reads CASRFSPGSRPGGELFF. The CDR3 DNA follows: TGCGCCAGCAGATTCTCCCCAGGGTCAAGACCCGGCGGGGAGCTGTTTTTT.

The rearrangement links TRBV19 to TRBJ1-3, with D possibly matching TRBD1 (5 bases). V was cut by 10 bases and J by 0 bases, with 13 bases left in between. The CDR3 is made up of 14 amino acids. Germline V gene data show CDR1 as LNHDA and CDR2 as SQIVND (reference sequence). CDR3 residues: CATTDGHSGNTIYF. CDR3 coding DNA: TGTGCCACCACCGACGGACACTCTGGAAACACCATATATTTT.

The rearrangement joins TRBV10-3 to TRBJ1-1; 9 nucleotides align to TRBD1. The CDR3 loop spans 14 amino acids. Germline V gene data show CDR1 as ENHRY and CDR2 as SYGVKD. V was pared by 6 bases and J by 2 bases, with 4 bases of the junction left unmatched. The CDR3 sequence: CAISLQGANTEAFF. The CDR3 nucleotides read TGTGCCATCAGCCTACAGGGGGCAAACACTGAAGCTTTCTTT.

The V and J genes are TRBV5-1 and TRBJ1-5; 7 bases are shared with TRBD1. This CDR3 has 15 residues. Germline V lookup: CDR1 SGHRS, CDR2 YFSETQ. V shed 3 bases, J shed 3 bases, and the junction held 6 bases outside the gene matches. CDR3 region: CASSSSGGFNQPQHF. Here the CDR3 DNA reads TGCGCCAGCAGCTCATCAGGGGGTTTCAATCAGCCCCAGCATTTT.

Points on this clone: Different DNA sequences within this sample yield the same CDR3. The chain employs TRBV19 and TRBJ2-2; D call uncertain. Germline assignment: CDR1 LNHDA and CDR2 SQIVND (reference sequence). Trimming stripped 2 bases from V and 0 bases from J, with 10 bases between. The CDR3 sequence is 16 residues long. CDR3 in DNA: TGTGCCAGTAGTATACTTGGCAGCGCGAACACCGGGGAGCTGTTTTTT. This codes for CASSILGSANTGELFF.

This chain connects TRBV9 to TRBJ2-7; 9 bases are a match to TRBD1. The CDR3 spans 15 residues. The germline V gene has CDR1 SGDLS and CDR2 YYNGEE. The V and J ends lost 4 bases and 2 bases, in that order; junction bases with no gene match: 7. The CDR3 region has the DNA TGTGCCAGCAGCTCGGGACAGGGTTCCACCTACGAGCAGTACTTC. Translation: CASSSGQGSTYEQYF. The whole variable domain, remainder taken from reference TRBV9 and TRBJ2-7, is DSGVTQTPKHLITATGQRVTLRCSPRSGDLSVYWYQQSLDQGLQFLIQYYNGEERAKGNILERFSAQQFPDLHSELNLSSLELGDSALYFCASSSGQGSTYEQYFGPGTRLTVT.

This chain uses TRBV3-1 (or the pseudogene TRBV3-2) with TRBJ2-7; 10 bases agree with TRBD1. In germline, CDR1 is LGHDT, CDR2 YNNKEL (reference sequence). The length of the CDR3 is 15 residues. The V segment lost 2 bases and the J segment 6 bases; nucleotides outside the gene matches: 7. The CDR3 DNA follows: TGTGCCAGCAGCCAAAAGACAGGGGGCTCTGCCGAGCAGTACTTC. Translated, it gives CASSQKTGGSAEQYF.

This chain links TRBV7-8 with TRBJ1-6; 9 bases map to TRBD1. Unmatched junction bases numbered 8, after V lost 5 bases and J lost 9 bases. Germline CDR1 reads SGHVS; CDR2 reads FQNEAQ. The CDR3 extends over 15 amino acids. The CDR3 DNA follows: TGTGCCAGCAGCCCAGCACAGGGGGCGACTTCACCCCTCCACTTT. Translation gives CASSPAQGATSPLHF.

This clone was seen once. The rearrangement uses TRBV15 and TRBJ1-2; D remains unclear. This CDR3 spans 12 amino acids. Germline CDR1 is LNHNV and CDR2 is YYDKDF (reference sequence). V lost 7 bases and J 8 bases, leaving 14 bases between the germline ends. The CDR3 spells CATNEWRGGYTF. The CDR3 nucleotides are TGTGCCACCAACGAGTGGCGGGGAGGCTACACCTTC.

V usage is TRBV27 and J usage is TRBJ2-2, with D perhaps matching TRBD1 (6 bases). Germline V CDR1 and CDR2: MNHEY, SMNVEV (reference sequence). The V end was cut by 7 bases, the J end by 4 bases, with 16 bases between. The CDR3 totals 15 residues. Here the CDR3 DNA reads TGTGCCAGCACCTTGGGTCCCAGGGGCACCGGGGAGCTGTTTTTT. Its translation is CASTLGPRGTGELFF.

The chain couples TRBV14 to TRBJ1-2; TRBD1 matches 9 bases. Trimming removed 1 base from V and 9 bases from J; junction bases left unmatched: 9. The CDR3 is 15 residues long. Germline V gives CDR1 SGHDN, CDR2 FVKESK. The CDR3 DNA is TGTGCCAGCAGCCAAGTACAGGGGGCACCCCCAAGCTACACCTTC. This gives the protein CASSQVQGAPPSYTF.

This clone was seen only once. The chain employs TRBV18 and TRBJ1-2; no clear D. Germline loops: CDR1 KGHSH, CDR2 LQKENI. V was trimmed by 4 bases and J by 8 bases, leaving 14 bases between them. This CDR3 is built from 13 residues. Here the CDR3 reads CASSRTESYGYTF. In DNA form, the CDR3 reads TGTGCCAGCTCACGCACAGAGTCTTACGGCTACACCTTC.

This chain links TRBV6-6 with TRBJ2-7; TRBD2 might be the D (6 bases). This CDR3 has 15 residues. The V gene lost 6 bases and the J gene lost 0 bases, with 15 bases spanning the gap. Germline V gives CDR1 MNHNY, CDR2 SVGAGI (reference sequence). The CDR3 spells CASRAIAAFSYEQYF. DNA of the CDR3: TGTGCCAGCAGGGCAATAGCGGCTTTCTCCTACGAGCAGTACTTC.

The chain recombines TRBV6-2 or TRBV6-3 with TRBJ1-5; 8 bases are a match to TRBD1. The length of the CDR3 is 19 residues. Germline V gene lookup returns CDR1 MNHEY and CDR2 SVGEGT. J was trimmed by 0 bases and V by 0 bases; bases with no gene match: 10. The CDR3 nucleotides read TGTGCCAGCAGTTACTCCCATAGGACAGGGAGGGATAGCAATCAGCCCCAGCATTTT. Encoded protein: CASSYSHRTGRDSNQPQHF.

The chain joins TRBV6-5 to TRBJ2-5, with D possibly TRBD1 on 6 matching bases. The ends were cut back, 6 bases at V and 4 bases at J, with 9 bases in the middle. The CDR3 loop spans 12 amino acids. Germline CDR1 reads MNHEY; CDR2 reads SVGAGI. The CDR3 DNA follows: TGTGCCAGCAGAGGACAGAGAGAGACCCAGTACTTC. Its translation: CASRGQRETQYF.

CDR3 region: CASSPRGLAGASYEQYF. DNA of the CDR3: TGTGCCAGCAGCCCCCGTGGTCTGGCGGGGGCATCCTACGAGCAGTACTTC. The V gene is TRBV11-2, the J gene TRBJ2-7; weak D call: TRBD2 (7 bases). Germline V gene sequence: CDR1 SGHAT, CDR2 FQNNGV. Trimming removed 5 bases at V and 1 base at J, with 21 bases between. The CDR3 consists of 17 residues. Variable domain in full (rest from reference TRBV11-2 and TRBJ2-7): EAGVAQSPRYKIIEKRQSVAFWCNPISGHATLYWYQQILGQGPKLLIQFQNNGVVDDSQLPKDRFSAERLKGVDSTLKIQPAKLEDSAVYLCASSPRGLAGASYEQYFGPGTRLTVT.

The chain is built from TRBV6-1 and TRBJ1-5; D possibly corresponds to TRBD1 (5 bases). This CDR3 comprises 16 residues. The germline V gene encodes CDR1 MNHNS and CDR2 SASEGT. Trimming removed 3 bases at V and 4 bases at J, with 16 bases between. CDR3 loop: CASSDGRGWANQPQHF. In nucleotides, the CDR3 is TGTGCCAGCAGTGACGGTAGGGGATGGGCAAATCAGCCCCAGCATTTT.

This chain connects TRBV6-5 to TRBJ1-5; a possible D gene is TRBD1 (6 bases). Trimming stripped 8 bases from V and 5 bases from J, with 13 bases between. Germline-derived CDR1 and CDR2 are MNHEY and SVGAGI. The CDR3 runs 13 residues. The CDR3 DNA reads as TGTGCCAGCCAGAGGGACAACGATCAGCCCCAGCATTTT. Residues: CASQRDNDQPQHF.

V is TRBV6-1 and J is TRBJ1-4, with D perhaps matching TRBD1 (6 bases). The CDR3 is 16 residues long. Trimming took 3 bases from V and 0 from J, leaving 11 bases between them. CDR1 MNHNS and CDR2 SASEGT come from the germline V gene. This chain's CDR3 is CASSDPGAATNEKLFF. As DNA, the CDR3 is TGTGCCAGCAGTGACCCAGGGGCAGCAACTAATGAAAAACTGTTTTTT.